The 27 T cell receptor beta chains below come from one sample, sequenced in a study of blood T cell repertoires in COVID-19. The assay was immunoSEQ multiplex PCR, and TCRdb's table has in-frame clones only and misses some. The data show 250,000 to 350,000 clones, under 90% seen once. Material for sequencing was peripheral blood. Receptors originate from a woman between 40 and 55 years old who had recovered from COVID-19.

DNA for the CDR3: TGTGCCAGCTCACCAACGGTCTCGATGGACGAGCAGTACTTC. Residues: CASSPTVSMDEQYF. V and J are TRBV18 and TRBJ2-7; D is unresolved. Germline V gene lookup returns CDR1 KGHSH and CDR2 LQKENI. The CDR3 is 14 amino acids. The ends were cut back, 2 bases at V and 5 bases at J, with 13 bases in the middle.

The chain combines TRBV9 with TRBJ2-7; unclear D gene. This CDR3 contains 14 residues. The V end lost 3 bases, the J end lost 2 bases, and 12 bases lay between the germline ends. From germline, CDR1 is SGDLS and CDR2 YYNGEE. CDR3 residues: CASSATTTTYEQYF. CDR3 bases: TGTGCCAGCAGCGCAACGACAACCACCTACGAGCAGTACTTC.

This clone was detected only a few times. The rearrangement joins TRBV7-8 to TRBJ2-1, with D possibly being TRBD2 (6 bases). CDR1 and CDR2 from the germline V gene are SGHVS and FQNEAQ. The V gene lost 0 bases and the J gene lost 7 bases, with 13 bases spanning the gap. The CDR3 has 15 residues. CDR3 bases: TGTGCCAGCAGCTTAGCGGGAGGAAGGTGGAATGAGCAGTTCTTC. This encodes CASSLAGGRWNEQFF.

This clone was seen a single time. The chain links TRBV19 to TRBJ2-7; 10 positions match TRBD2. Germline CDR1 LNHDA, CDR2 SQIVND (reference sequence). This CDR3 has 16 amino acids. V lost 4 bases and J lost 0; bases outside the gene matches: 6. CDR3 nucleotides: TGTGCCAGTAGTAGGAGCGTAGCGGGGGGCTCCTACGAGCAGTACTTC. Its translation: CASSRSVAGGSYEQYF. Filled out from reference TRBV19 and TRBJ2-7, the complete variable domain reads DGGITQSPKYLFRKEGQNVTLSCEQNLNHDAMYWYRQDPGQGLRLIYYSQIVNDFQKGDIAEGYSVSREKKESFPLTVTSAQKNPTAFYLCASSRSVAGGSYEQYFGPGTRLTVT.

This chain joins TRBV18 and TRBJ2-7; the match to TRBD1 covers 9 bases. Germline CDR1 reads KGHSH; CDR2 reads LQKENI. V lost 3 bases, J lost 5 bases, and 5 bases stayed unmatched. The CDR3 consists of 14 residues. The CDR3 is CASSPGQGGDEQYF. The CDR3, as DNA: TGTGCCAGCTCACCGGGACAGGGAGGCGACGAGCAGTACTTC.

This chain connects TRBV11-2 to TRBJ2-7; D is perhaps TRBD1 (5 bases). Germline CDR1 reads SGHAT; CDR2 reads FQNNGV. With 5 bases removed from V and 3 bases from J, the gap between germline ends came to 14 bases. This CDR3 comprises 14 residues. For the CDR3, the DNA is TGTGCCAGCAGCCCGGACACGTTCCTCTACGAGCAGTACTTC. It specifies CASSPDTFLYEQYF.

To note about this clone: The sample has other DNA sequences that encode this CDR3 too. This chain joins TRBV9 and TRBJ2-5; D is perhaps TRBD2 (6 bases). Germline assignment: CDR1 SGDLS and CDR2 YYNGEE. The CDR3 runs to 14 residues. V gave up 1 base and J gave up 5 bases, with 12 bases separating them. This CDR3 is CASSVREGGETQYF. The CDR3 bases are TGTGCCAGCAGCGTAAGGGAAGGAGGGGAGACCCAGTACTTC.

This clone showed up just a few times. The chain has TRBV9 and TRBJ2-3; TRBD1 matches at 7 bases. Germline CDR1 and CDR2: SGDLS and YYNGEE. Trimming took 4 bases from V and 0 from J; bases not matched to a gene: 8. The CDR3 totals 16 residues. The CDR3 bases are TGTGCCAGCAGCCTCGCCACAGGGGAGAGCACAGATACGCAGTATTTT. As protein: CASSLATGESTDTQYF.

The chain links TRBV2 to TRBJ2-2, with 13 nucleotides matching TRBD2. The CDR3 runs to 14 residues. Germline V gene sequence: CDR1 SNHLY, CDR2 FYNNEI. J gave up 4 bases and V 8 bases, and 1 base lay outside the gene matches. The DNA of the CDR3 is TGTGCCAGCGGACTAGCGGGAGTCACCGGGGAGCTGTTTTTT. It translates to CASGLAGVTGELFF. Combining the CDR3 with reference TRBV2 and TRBJ2-2 gives the whole variable domain EPEVTQTPSHQVTQMGQEVILRCVPISNHLYFYWYRQILGQKVEFLVSFYNNEISEKSEIFDDQFSVERPDGSNFTLKIRSTKLEDSAMYFCASGLAGVTGELFFGEGSRLTVL.

The rearrangement links TRBV6-5 to TRBJ2-7; D perhaps matches TRBD2 (6 bases). The CDR3 loop spans 14 amino acids. Trimming stripped 7 bases from V and 0 bases from J, with 13 bases between. Germline CDR1 and CDR2: MNHEY and SVGAGI. DNA of the CDR3: TGTGCCAGCACCCCTCGGGGGAACTCCTACGAGCAGTACTTC. This translates into CASTPRGNSYEQYF.

The V and J genes are TRBV30 and TRBJ1-1, with D tentatively TRBD1 (5 bases). CDR3 length equals 12 residues. The germline CDR1 and CDR2 sequences are GTSNPN and SVGIG (reference sequence). V lost 5 bases, J lost 4 bases, and 11 bases lay in between. Here the CDR3 DNA reads TGTGCCTGGCCCGAAGGGGCCACTGAAGCTTTCTTT. Translating gives CAWPEGATEAFF.

The J gene is TRBJ2-1, the V gene TRBV14, with TRBD2 identical over 7 bases. Losses at the gene ends were 0 bases for V and 5 bases for J; bases not matched to a gene: 7. Germline loops: CDR1 SGHDN, CDR2 FVKESK. The CDR3 runs 16 residues. CDR3 sequence: CASSQEWGGNHNEQFF. The CDR3 bases are TGTGCCAGCAGCCAAGAGTGGGGGGGAAATCACAATGAGCAGTTCTTC.

CDR3 protein: CASSYSGTSEKLFF. The DNA of the CDR3 is TGTGCCAGCAGTTACTCCGGGACAAGTGAAAAACTGTTTTTT. This rearrangement joins TRBV6-6 to TRBJ1-4, with D possibly being TRBD1 (6 bases). With 0 bases removed from V and 7 bases from J, the gap between germline ends came to 9 bases. The CDR3 spans 14 residues. In germline, CDR1 is MNHNY, CDR2 SVGAGI (reference sequence).

The rearrangement uses TRBV7-9 and TRBJ1-6; no firm D call. The CDR3 is 14 amino acids. V was shortened by 5 bases and J by 10 bases, with 15 bases between the two germline ends. The germline V gene encodes CDR1 SEHNR and CDR2 FQNEAQ (reference sequence). The CDR3 sequence: CASSPPALGSPLHF. The CDR3 DNA sequence: TGTGCCAGCAGCCCACCTGCCCTAGGATCACCCCTCCACTTT.

This chain links TRBV19 with TRBJ1-6; 7 nucleotides agree with TRBD1. Germline CDR1 and CDR2: LNHDA and SQIVND (reference sequence). CDR3 size: 13 residues. V shed 5 bases and J 10 bases; nucleotides not matched to a gene: 5. The CDR3 spells CASSETGNSPLHF. DNA for the CDR3: TGTGCCAGTAGTGAGACAGGGAACTCACCCCTCCACTTT.

In DNA form, the CDR3 reads TGTGCCAGCAGCGGGACAGGGGAGGGAGCGAATGAAAAACTGTTTTTT. Protein: CASSGTGEGANEKLFF. The V gene is TRBV9, the J gene TRBJ1-4, with 9 bases fitting TRBD1. The CDR3 is 16 amino acids. The J segment lost 5 bases and the V segment lost 3 bases, leaving 8 bases of the junction unmatched. Per the germline V gene, CDR1 is SGDLS and CDR2 is YYNGEE.

The rearrangement uses TRBV7-8 and TRBJ2-5; 9 bases fit TRBD2. Unmatched junction bases numbered 8, after V lost 1 base and J lost 5 bases. CDR3 length: 16 residues. The germline gives CDR1 SGHVS, CDR2 FQNEAQ. CDR3 DNA: TGTGCCAGCAGCTTAGGTGTAGCGGGAGCGGGGGAGACCCAGTACTTC. This sequence encodes CASSLGVAGAGETQYF.

The chain couples TRBV18 to TRBJ2-1; D is possibly TRBD1 (6 bases). Trimming pared 2 bases from V and 6 bases from J, leaving 8 bases between. This CDR3 is built from 13 residues. CDR1 KGHSH and CDR2 LQKENI come from the germline V gene. CDR3 sequence reads: CASSPGQLNEQFF. The CDR3 DNA is TGTGCCAGCTCACCAGGACAGCTCAATGAGCAGTTCTTC.

The chain combines TRBV27 with TRBJ2-1; 8 bases line up with TRBD2. The CDR3 is 15 amino acids. CDR1 and CDR2 (germline): MNHEY, SMNVEV (reference sequence). The V segment lost 5 bases and the J segment 0 bases; nucleotides outside the gene matches: 3. CDR3 loop: CASSPSGGSYNEQFF. The CDR3, as DNA: TGTGCCAGCAGTCCCAGCGGGGGCTCCTACAATGAGCAGTTCTTC.

The rearrangement links TRBV9 to TRBJ2-3; perhaps TRBD2 as D (6 bases). This CDR3 spans 15 amino acids. Germline V lookup: CDR1 SGDLS, CDR2 YYNGEE. V was pared by 3 bases and J by 0 bases, with 11 bases between. The CDR3 region has the DNA TGTGCCAGCAGCGCGGGGGTTGGTAGCACAGATACGCAGTATTTT. Translating it yields CASSAGVGSTDTQYF. The full variable domain, its missing parts supplied by reference TRBV9 and TRBJ2-3, is DSGVTQTPKHLITATGQRVTLRCSPRSGDLSVYWYQQSLDQGLQFLIQYYNGEERAKGNILERFSAQQFPDLHSELNLSSLELGDSALYFCASSAGVGSTDTQYFGPGTRLTVL.

The V gene is TRBV9, the J gene TRBJ2-1; 13 bases line up with TRBD2. There are 17 residues in the CDR3. J was trimmed by 4 bases and V by 0 bases; bases with no gene match: 4. Germline CDR1 is SGDLS and CDR2 is YYNGEE. The chain's CDR3 is CASSVGTSGSIYNEQFF. As DNA, the CDR3 is TGTGCCAGCAGCGTAGGGACTAGCGGGAGTATATACAATGAGCAGTTCTTC.

The gene calls are TRBV30 and TRBJ1-1; possibly TRBD1 for D (5 bases). Trimming pared 0 bases from V and 1 base from J, leaving 9 bases between. Germline V CDR1 and CDR2: GTSNPN, SVGIG (reference sequence). The CDR3 consists of 14 residues. CDR3: CAWSVQVTNTEAFF. CDR3 bases: TGTGCCTGGAGTGTACAGGTGACGAACACTGAAGCTTTCTTT. The variable domain in full, completed from reference TRBV30 and TRBJ1-1, reads SQTIHQWPATLVQPVGSPLSLECTVEGTSNPNLYWYRQAAGRGLQLLFYSVGIGQISSEVPQNLSASRPQDRQFILSSKKLLLSDSGFYLCAWSVQVTNTEAFFGQGTRLTVV.

J is TRBJ2-7 and V is TRBV10-3, with 13 bases lining up with TRBD2. CDR3 length equals 17 residues. J lost 6 bases, V lost 0 bases, and 8 bases had no gene match. The germline CDR1 and CDR2 sequences are ENHRY and SYGVKD. The CDR3 DNA is TGTGCCATCAGTGAGTCGGCCCCACTAGCGGGAGGGGGCGAGCAGTACTTC. Translating gives CAISESAPLAGGGEQYF.

This sequence joins TRBV27 and TRBJ2-3, with D perhaps matching TRBD2 (6 bases). This CDR3 contains 15 residues. Trimming cost V 5 bases and J 1 base, with 13 bases left between them. Germline V lookup: CDR1 MNHEY, CDR2 SMNVEV (reference sequence). The CDR3 spells CASSRGTLGTDTQYF. The CDR3, as DNA: TGTGCCAGCAGTCGCGGGACTCTGGGCACAGATACGCAGTATTTT.

The rearrangement links TRBV27 to TRBJ1-2, with TRBD1 matching 7 bases. The CDR3 has 15 residues. Trimming at V came to 0 bases and at J to 4 bases, leaving 5 bases not matched to a gene. From germline, CDR1 is MNHEY and CDR2 SMNVEV (reference sequence). CDR3 residues: CASSLSTQGGYGYTF. For the CDR3, the DNA is TGTGCCAGCAGTTTATCGACCCAGGGGGGCTATGGCTACACCTTC.

J is TRBJ2-2 and V is TRBV5-1; D is perhaps TRBD2 (6 bases). Trimming stripped 0 bases from V and 6 bases from J, with 15 bases between. CDR1 SGHRS and CDR2 YFSETQ come from the germline V gene. This CDR3 has 16 amino acids. The CDR3 region is CASSLAPGLNSGELFF. CDR3 nucleotides: TGCGCCAGCAGCTTGGCCCCGGGACTTAACTCCGGGGAGCTGTTTTTT. The full variable domain, completed using reference TRBV5-1 and TRBJ2-2, is KAGVTQTPRYLIKTRGQQVTLSCSPISGHRSVSWYQQTPGQGLQFLFEYFSETQRNKGNFPGRFSGRQFSNSRSEMNVSTLELGDSALYLCASSLAPGLNSGELFFGEGSRLTVL.

The gene calls are TRBV10-3 and TRBJ2-1, with TRBD2 matching 13 bases. Losses at the gene ends were 4 bases for V and 7 bases for J; bases not matched to a gene: 7. CDR1 and CDR2 (germline): ENHRY, SYGVKD. The CDR3 spans 16 residues. As DNA, the CDR3 is TGTGCCATCAGTGCTCCCGGGACTAGCGGGACTAATGAGCAGTTCTTC. It encodes CAISAPGTSGTNEQFF.